This entry describes one T cell receptor beta chain. No antigen is known for it. Every immunoSEQ plate was one replicate of a subset's evenly spread DNA. In the authors' methods: Junction-only sequences produced by ImmunoSEQ had no quality scores, so filtering differed. Assay: immunoSEQ multiplex PCR; the TCRdb copy retains only in-frame clones and omits some. V and J calls and clone size come straight from that table; D and trimming were deduced from the DNA. The table has approximately 2,000,000 clones, approximately 92% seen once. Naive CD8 cells lacked CD45RO, underwent positive selection for CCR7 and left out terminally differentiated effector memory CD45RA+ cells. This entry is derived from a study of shared clonotypes between healthy human individuals. Points from the study as a whole: Enrolling few donors narrowed the genetic and exposure-history diversity that was represented. In a handful of donors, around 4.8% of naive CD4 clonotypes appeared in common.

This CDR3 contains 17 residues. V was pared by 4 bases and J by 4 bases, with 11 bases of the junction left unmatched. Per the germline V gene, CDR1 is MGHRA and CDR2 is YSYEKL. The TCR was taken from a man aged 18-30 years in good health. Some clones in this sample may be carry-over from other donors' samples. Sequencing was done on a sample of naive CD8+ T cells from PBMCs. V is TRBV4-1 and J is TRBJ2-5; 11 bases fit TRBD2. The CDR3 is CASSRNLAGGPGETQYF. Here the CDR3 DNA reads TGCGCCAGCAGCCGTAACTTAGCGGGAGGGCCGGGAGAGACCCAGTACTTC.